These 9 T cell receptor beta chains were all obtained from the same sample, sequenced in a study of lymphopenia after photon versus proton radiotherapy. Some clones are missing from TCRdb's copy, which holds only in-frame ones; the method was immunoSEQ multiplex PCR. The sample shows about 30,000 clones, 85% to 90% of them seen only once. The source was peripheral blood, collected from a patient treated with photon-based radiotherapy. Receptors originate from a woman between 50 and 59 years old with pancreatic cancer.

The chain joins TRBV6-1 to TRBJ2-7; D remains unclear. The ends were cut back, 8 bases at V and 2 bases at J, with 4 bases in the middle. This CDR3 is built from 10 residues. Germline values: CDR1 MNHNS, CDR2 SASEGT. As DNA, the CDR3 is TGTGCCAGCGGAGCCTACGAGCAGTACTTC. Translating gives CASGAYEQYF.

The rearrangement links TRBV28 to TRBJ2-5; TRBD2 might be the D (5 bases). V dropped 5 bases and J dropped 2 bases, with 18 bases sitting between them. This CDR3 comprises 16 residues. CDR1 MDHEN and CDR2 SYDVKM come from the germline V gene. CDR3: CASSESGRGIQETQYF. The DNA of the CDR3 is TGTGCCAGCAGTGAATCCGGACGGGGAATTCAAGAGACCCAGTACTTC. Variable domain in full (rest from reference TRBV28 and TRBJ2-5): DVKVTQSSRYLVKRTGEKVFLECVQDMDHENMFWYRQDPGLGLRLIYFSYDVKMKEKGDIPEGYSVSREKKERFSLILESASTNQTSMYLCASSESGRGIQETQYFGPGTRLLVL.

The chain couples TRBV30 to TRBJ2-7; D might be TRBD1 or TRBD2, each matching 5 bases. Germline V gene sequence: CDR1 GTSNPN, CDR2 SVGIG (reference sequence). Trimming shortened V by 0 bases and J by 0 bases, and 12 bases separated the two germline ends. This CDR3 region has 15 residues. The CDR3 nucleotides read TGTGCCTGGAGTGTAGGTCGGGGCAGCTCCTACGAGCAGTACTTC. It translates to CAWSVGRGSSYEQYF.

The V gene is TRBV27, the J gene TRBJ2-1; 8 positions match TRBD2. The length of the CDR3 is 14 residues. Trimming at V came to 7 bases and at J to 1 base, leaving 3 bases not matched to a gene. Germline CDR1 MNHEY, CDR2 SMNVEV (reference sequence). The CDR3 protein is CASTSGGSYNEQFF. For the CDR3, the DNA is TGTGCCAGCACAAGCGGGGGTTCCTACAATGAGCAGTTCTTC.

The chain joins TRBV30 to TRBJ2-2, with D perhaps matching TRBD1 (6 bases). Trimming took off 4 bases at V and 2 bases at J, with 17 bases between the two ends. The germline V gene has CDR1 GTSNPN and CDR2 SVGIG (reference sequence). This CDR3 is built from 16 residues. The CDR3 DNA reads as TGTGCCTGGACTCACCGGGACACCCGAAACACCGGGGAGCTGTTTTTT. Translation: CAWTHRDTRNTGELFF.

This clone qualifies as medium-sized (0.01 to 0.1%). The chain is built from TRBV13 and TRBJ2-7, with 11 bases lining up with TRBD2. The CDR3 is 14 residues long. Per germline, CDR1 PRHDT and CDR2 FYEKMQ (reference sequence). J gave up 6 bases and V 4 bases, and 5 bases lay outside the gene matches. The CDR3 DNA is TGTGCCAGCAGCTCGGGACTAGCGGCAGGCGAGCAGTACTTC. It encodes CASSSGLAAGEQYF.

This rearrangement joins TRBV14 to TRBJ1-1, with TRBD1 matching 10 bases. This CDR3 has 15 residues. Germline values: CDR1 SGHDN, CDR2 FVKESK. V shed 4 bases, J shed 2 bases, and the junction held 4 bases outside the gene matches. The CDR3 DNA follows: TGTGCCAGCAGCCTACGACAGGGGGCTAACACTGAAGCTTTCTTT. Translation: CASSLRQGANTEAFF.

The chain links TRBV27 to TRBJ2-7; TRBD2 aligns across 10 bases. CDR1 is MNHEY, CDR2 SMNVEV, per germline (reference sequence). The CDR3 length is 15 residues. V was clipped by 2 bases and J by 7 bases; unmatched bases: 8. The CDR3 region is CASSLDPAGGREQYF. In DNA form, the CDR3 reads TGTGCCAGCAGTTTAGACCCAGCGGGAGGGCGGGAGCAGTACTTC.

The chain carries TRBV5-1 and TRBJ2-7, with 12 positions matching TRBD2. The ends lost 0 bases at V and 0 bases at J; junction bases unmatched: 7. Looked up from germline, CDR1 is SGHRS and CDR2 is YFSETQ. There are 18 residues in the CDR3. CDR3: CASSLGASGRGSSYEQYF. Written as DNA, the CDR3 is TGCGCCAGCAGCTTGGGGGCTAGCGGGAGGGGAAGCTCCTACGAGCAGTACTTC. Supplemented by reference TRBV5-1 and TRBJ2-7, the full variable domain reads KAGVTQTPRYLIKTRGQQVTLSCSPISGHRSVSWYQQTPGQGLQFLFEYFSETQRNKGNFPGRFSGRQFSNSRSEMNVSTLELGDSALYLCASSLGASGRGSSYEQYFGPGTRLTVT.